The 27 T cell receptor beta chains in this list originate from one sample, sequenced in a study of shared clonotypes between healthy human individuals. Clones were sequenced by immunoSEQ multiplex PCR, and TCRdb holds only the in-frame ones, with some missing. The table records approximately 620,000 clones, almost 97% of them present only once. Sample: naive CD4+ T cells sorted from blood. Subset given: CD45RA+ positively selected. Receptors originate from a woman aged 25 to 39 in good health.

The chain joins TRBV30 to TRBJ2-3, with 7 bases identical to TRBD2. Trimming cost V 3 bases and J 4 bases; bases outside gene matches: 1. This CDR3 has 12 amino acids. Germline V gives CDR1 GTSNPN, CDR2 SVGIG (reference sequence). The CDR3 region is CAWRGGADTQYF. CDR3 bases: TGTGCCTGGAGGGGGGGGGCAGATACGCAGTATTTT.

The chain uses TRBV5-1 and TRBJ2-7; 7 nucleotides line up with TRBD2. This CDR3 is 13 amino acids long. The V gene's germline CDR1 is SGHRS and CDR2 YFSETQ. The junction had 5 bases not matched to a gene; V was cut back by 5 bases and J by 3 bases. The CDR3 bases are TGCGCCAGCAGGGCTAGCGGTTTCTACGAGCAGTACTTC. This translates into CASRASGFYEQYF.

This chain connects TRBV28 to TRBJ2-7; 7 bases match TRBD2. Trimming took 10 bases from V and 4 from J; bases not matched to a gene: 4. Germline V gives CDR1 MDHEN, CDR2 SYDVKM. This CDR3 is 11 amino acids long. The chain's CDR3 is CATAGSYEQYF. Written as DNA, the CDR3 is TGTGCCACAGCGGGATCTTACGAGCAGTACTTC.

This chain joins TRBV5-1 and TRBJ2-5, with 7 bases fitting TRBD1. The CDR3 is made up of 13 amino acids. J lost 6 bases, V lost 4 bases, and 6 bases had no gene match. CDR1 SGHRS and CDR2 YFSETQ come from the germline V gene. This CDR3 is CASSADRRKTQYF. CDR3 bases: TGCGCCAGCAGCGCGGACAGGAGGAAGACCCAGTACTTC.

V is TRBV19 and J is TRBJ1-2; D might be TRBD1 (6 bases). The germline V gene encodes CDR1 LNHDA and CDR2 SQIVND (reference sequence). The CDR3 spans 13 residues. V was pared by 2 bases and J by 4 bases, with 8 bases between. The CDR3 reads CASSIRQAYGYTF. As DNA, the CDR3 is TGTGCCAGTAGTATAAGACAGGCCTATGGCTACACCTTC.

In DNA form, the CDR3 reads TGTGCCAGCAGAACACGGTACTACGAGCAGTACTTC. Translated: CASRTRYYEQYF. The J gene is TRBJ2-7, the V gene TRBV11-2; D gene ambiguous. This CDR3 has 12 amino acids. Deletions cut 6 bases from V and 3 bases from J, with 9 bases between. CDR1 SGHAT and CDR2 FQNNGV come from the germline V gene.

The rearrangement links TRBV19 to TRBJ2-7, with TRBD1 matching over 8 bases. Germline V gene sequence: CDR1 LNHDA, CDR2 SQIVND (reference sequence). This CDR3 comprises 17 residues. V shed 0 bases and J 2 bases; nucleotides not matched to a gene: 9. The CDR3 sequence is CASSIEHPLDRAYEQYF. The CDR3 DNA sequence: TGTGCCAGTAGTATAGAACATCCCTTGGACAGGGCCTACGAGCAGTACTTC.

This chain links TRBV2 with TRBJ2-1; D gene uncertain. CDR3 length: 13 amino acids. The V and J ends lost 4 bases and 6 bases respectively, with 10 bases between them. Germline CDR1 SNHLY, CDR2 FYNNEI. The CDR3 DNA is TGTGCCAGCAGTGCCCAAGCCCCCAATGAGCAGTTCTTC. Its translation: CASSAQAPNEQFF.

The rearrangement links TRBV5-5 to TRBJ2-6; no clear D. V lost 2 bases and J lost 0, with 9 bases in between. CDR1 and CDR2 from the germline V gene are SGHKS and YYEKEE (reference sequence). The CDR3 is 16 amino acids. The chain's CDR3 is CASSLTSNSGANVLTF. The CDR3 coding sequence is TGTGCCAGCAGCTTAACGTCAAACTCTGGGGCCAACGTCCTGACTTTC.

This clone was observed a single time. The chain couples TRBV7-9 to TRBJ2-1, with D maybe TRBD2 (5 bases). From germline, CDR1 is SEHNR and CDR2 FQNEAQ (reference sequence). V lost 1 base and J lost 1, with 11 bases in between. This CDR3 has 16 amino acids. The CDR3, as DNA: TGTGCCAGCAGCTTAGGGCGCGGGTCTTCCTACAATGAGCAGTTCTTC. Translated, it gives CASSLGRGSSYNEQFF.

This clone was seen more than once but under ten times. The V and J genes are TRBV5-1 and TRBJ2-3; maybe TRBD1 (6 bases). V shed 4 bases and J shed 4 bases, with 10 bases lying between them. The CDR3 extends over 13 amino acids. Germline lookup yields CDR1 SGHRS and CDR2 YFSETQ. CDR3 sequence: CASSLRQADTQYF. As DNA, the CDR3 is TGCGCCAGCAGCCTCAGACAGGCAGATACGCAGTATTTT.

The J gene is TRBJ2-1, the V gene TRBV5-1, with TRBD2 as a possible D gene (5 bases). CDR1 is SGHRS, CDR2 YFSETQ, per germline. Trimming pared 3 bases from V and 7 bases from J, leaving 17 bases between. The CDR3 sequence is 15 residues long. The CDR3 coding sequence is TGCGCCAGCAGCTCCCCCGAGCGGTTCACGAATGAGCAGTTCTTC. Translated, it gives CASSSPERFTNEQFF.

This clone has just one count. The chain employs TRBV15 and TRBJ2-7; maybe TRBD2 (6 bases). Trimming cost V 1 base and J 2 bases, with 12 bases left between them. The CDR3 consists of 15 residues. CDR1 and CDR2 from the germline V gene are LNHNV and YYDKDF (reference sequence). The CDR3 spells CATSRGEATTYEQYF. CDR3 sequence (DNA): TGTGCCACCAGCAGAGGGGAGGCAACAACCTACGAGCAGTACTTC.

The chain links TRBV7-9 to TRBJ2-1; D gene unclear. Germline V gene data show CDR1 as SEHNR and CDR2 as FQNEAQ (reference sequence). V was pared by 1 base and J by 10 bases, with 8 bases between. This CDR3 is 12 amino acids long. The CDR3 sequence is CASSLVREEQFF. The DNA for the CDR3 is TGTGCCAGCAGCTTAGTGCGCGAGGAGCAGTTCTTC.

This chain connects TRBV27 to TRBJ2-1, with 10 bases fitting TRBD2. J was trimmed by 0 bases and V by 5 bases; bases with no gene match: 7. The germline CDR1 and CDR2 sequences are MNHEY and SMNVEV (reference sequence). The CDR3 extends over 17 amino acids. The CDR3 DNA sequence: TGTGCCAGCAGTCGCCCCACTAGCGGGGCCTCCTACAATGAGCAGTTCTTC. Translating gives CASSRPTSGASYNEQFF.

V and J are TRBV5-4 and TRBJ2-7; possible D gene TRBD1, 7 bases. Trimming pared 4 bases from V and 3 bases from J, leaving 20 bases between. The germline CDR1 and CDR2 sequences are SGHNT and YYREEE (reference sequence). CDR3 length: 16 residues. CDR3 amino acids: CASSLGGAGGGYEQYF. The CDR3 DNA follows: TGTGCCAGCAGCCTTGGAGGGGCAGGGGGAGGCTACGAGCAGTACTTC.

The CDR3 coding sequence is TGTGCCAGTTATAGATACAATGAGCAGTTCTTC. Residues: CASYRYNEQFF. V and J are TRBV7-2 and TRBJ2-1; no reliable D call. CDR3 length: 11 amino acids. Deletions cut 9 bases from V and 4 bases from J, with 7 bases between. CDR1 and CDR2 (germline): SGHTA, FQGNSA.

The chain has TRBV11-2 and TRBJ2-1; TRBD1 or TRBD2 may be the D gene (5 bases each). CDR1 and CDR2 from the germline V gene are SGHAT and FQNNGV. With 1 base removed from V and 8 bases from J, the gap between germline ends came to 21 bases. There are 17 residues in the CDR3. CDR3 protein: CASSLGLESGGGHEQFF. CDR3 bases: TGTGCCAGCAGCTTAGGATTGGAGAGCGGTGGGGGTCATGAGCAGTTCTTC.

This clone was observed a single time. Here the CDR3 reads CASSLPPYNKGNTEAFF. In nucleotides, the CDR3 is TGTGCCAGCAGTTTACCCCCTTACAATAAGGGGAACACTGAAGCTTTCTTT. V and J are TRBV28 and TRBJ1-1; D gene uncertain. Looked up from germline, CDR1 is MDHEN and CDR2 is SYDVKM. The CDR3 spans 17 residues. The V end was cut by 2 bases, the J end by 1 base, with 17 bases between.

Only one count was recorded for this clone. The rearrangement links TRBV5-1 to TRBJ1-2; the match to TRBD1 covers 8 bases. The J segment lost 3 bases and the V segment lost 0 bases, leaving 7 bases of the junction unmatched. The CDR3 totals 16 residues. The germline CDR1 and CDR2 sequences are SGHRS and YFSETQ. In nucleotides, the CDR3 is TGCGCCAGCAGCTTGGCTTTGGACAGGGCGGACTATGGCTACACCTTC. Its translation is CASSLALDRADYGYTF. The full variable domain, its missing parts supplied by reference TRBV5-1 and TRBJ1-2, is KAGVTQTPRYLIKTRGQQVTLSCSPISGHRSVSWYQQTPGQGLQFLFEYFSETQRNKGNFPGRFSGRQFSNSRSEMNVSTLELGDSALYLCASSLALDRADYGYTFGSGTRLTVV.

The chain links TRBV28 to TRBJ2-7, with TRBD1 as a possible D gene (6 bases). V shed 6 bases and J shed 3 bases, with 15 bases lying between them. Germline values: CDR1 MDHEN, CDR2 SYDVKM. The CDR3 is 14 residues long. The CDR3 coding sequence is TGTGCCAGCAGACACAATGACAGGATCTACGAGCAGTACTTC. Amino acids: CASRHNDRIYEQYF.

The CDR3 is CASSDYAGQGANEQYF. CDR3 bases: TGCGCCAGCAGTGATTATGCAGGACAGGGGGCAAACGAGCAGTACTTC. V gene TRBV10-1 combines with J gene TRBJ2-7, with TRBD1 identical over 11 bases. Germline lookup yields CDR1 WNHNN and CDR2 SYGVQD (reference sequence). The trim removed 3 bases at V and 5 bases at J, leaving 9 bases unmatched. The CDR3 extends over 16 amino acids.

The chain links TRBV28 to TRBJ2-7; 9 nucleotides match TRBD1. This CDR3 spans 15 amino acids. The V segment lost 6 bases and the J segment 3 bases; nucleotides outside the gene matches: 9. Germline values: CDR1 MDHEN, CDR2 SYDVKM. CDR3 protein: CASSYRDRVRYEQYF. DNA of the CDR3: TGTGCCAGCAGCTACCGGGACAGGGTACGCTACGAGCAGTACTTC.

The rearrangement joins TRBV7-2 to TRBJ1-1; TRBD1 agrees at 8 bases. Unmatched junction bases numbered 2, after V lost 5 bases and J lost 0 bases. Germline V gene data show CDR1 as SGHTA and CDR2 as FQGNSA. This CDR3 is 14 amino acids long. In DNA, the CDR3 is TGTGCCAGCAGCCTACAGGGGGTGAACACTGAAGCTTTCTTT. It specifies CASSLQGVNTEAFF.

The V and J genes are TRBV9 and TRBJ2-6, with a tentative D call TRBD1 (5 bases). The CDR3 has 19 residues. Trimming left V 0 bases short and J 2 bases short, with 18 bases between. Germline loops: CDR1 SGDLS, CDR2 YYNGEE. CDR3 DNA sequence: TGTGCCAGCAGCGTAGACCGACAGATCGGATCCGCTGGGGCCAACGTCCTGACTTTC. Translation: CASSVDRQIGSAGANVLTF.

The gene calls are TRBV5-1 and TRBJ1-1, with a possible D match to TRBD1 (5 bases). Looked up from germline, CDR1 is SGHRS and CDR2 is YFSETQ. There are 13 residues in the CDR3. V was trimmed by 0 bases and J by 10 bases, leaving 13 bases between them. CDR3: CASSLDRDARAFF. The CDR3 coding sequence is TGCGCCAGCAGCTTGGACCGGGACGCACGAGCTTTCTTT.

This clone has just one count. CDR3 sequence reads: CASRDGTSGRRQYF. DNA for the CDR3: TGCGCCAGCAGGGACGGGACTAGCGGGAGAAGGCAGTATTTT. J is TRBJ2-3 and V is TRBV5-1; 14 nucleotides match TRBD2. Germline lookup yields CDR1 SGHRS and CDR2 YFSETQ. Germline trimming cut 5 bases from V and 11 bases from J; bases unmatched to any gene: 7. The CDR3 covers 14 residues. Drawing the rest from reference TRBV5-1 and TRBJ2-3, the complete variable domain is KAGVTQTPRYLIKTRGQQVTLSCSPISGHRSVSWYQQTPGQGLQFLFEYFSETQRNKGNFPGRFSGRQFSNSRSEMNVSTLELGDSALYLCASRDGTSGRRQYFGPGTRLTVL.